Listed below are T cell receptor beta chains from one sample, sequenced in a study of blood T cell repertoires in COVID-19. TCRdb's table, derived via immunoSEQ multiplex PCR, lists solely in-frame clones and lacks some. The sample lists approximately 500,000 clones, 85% to 90% occurring once. Sequenced sample: peripheral blood. The receptor set was obtained from a woman between 45 and 65 years old with COVID-19, enrolled during active disease. Each CDR3 is given with its conserved first and last residue. The order of the fields is J gene, CDR3 length, D gene, V gene, clone size, CDR3 protein, CDR3 DNA. D genes are given only for firm matches. Clone size appears in some rows only: once, few, many, or a class for an expanded clone.

j_gene: TRBJ1-5
len: 14
d_gene: TRBD1
v_gene: TRBV30
abundance: -
CDR3aa: CAWSRDRGSEPQHF
CDR3nt: TGTGCCTGGAGTCGCGACAGGGGGTCAGAGCCCCAGCATTTT

j_gene: TRBJ1-3
len: 15
d_gene: TRBD1
v_gene: TRBV19
abundance: -
CDR3aa: CASSTAQGGGNTIYF
CDR3nt: TGTGCCAGTAGTACCGCTCAGGGGGGTGGAAACACCATATATTTT

j_gene: TRBJ1-2
len: 14
d_gene: -
v_gene: TRBV6-5
abundance: -
CDR3aa: CASSRDSRSYGYTF
CDR3nt: TGTGCCAGCAGTCGCGACTCAAGGAGCTATGGCTACACCTTC

j_gene: TRBJ1-4
len: 14
d_gene: -
v_gene: TRBV12-5
abundance: -
CDR3aa: CASGFGQIGEKLFF
CDR3nt: TGTGCTAGTGGTTTTGGGCAAATCGGTGAAAAACTGTTTTTT

j_gene: TRBJ1-1
len: 17
d_gene: -
v_gene: TRBV10-3
abundance: -
CDR3aa: CAISLLAGDNMNTEAFF
CDR3nt: TGTGCCATCAGCCTTTTAGCAGGGGACAACATGAACACTGAAGCTTTCTTT

j_gene: TRBJ1-3
len: 15
d_gene: -
v_gene: TRBV19
abundance: once
CDR3aa: CASTGYVSAGNTIYF
CDR3nt: TGTGCCAGTACGGGATACGTCTCTGCTGGAAACACCATATATTTT

j_gene: TRBJ2-4
len: 14
d_gene: TRBD1
v_gene: TRBV7-9
abundance: -
CDR3aa: CASSLAGTANIQYF
CDR3nt: TGTGCCAGCAGCTTAGCGGGGACAGCAAACATTCAGTACTTC

j_gene: TRBJ1-2
len: 15
d_gene: -
v_gene: TRBV2
abundance: -
CDR3aa: CASSEGGKGVLGYTF
CDR3nt: TGTGCCAGCAGTGAGGGGGGGAAAGGGGTACTTGGCTACACCTTC

j_gene: TRBJ2-3
len: 14
d_gene: -
v_gene: TRBV2
abundance: -
CDR3aa: CASRSRAGRDTQYF
CDR3nt: TGTGCCAGCCGGTCGAGGGCAGGAAGGGATACGCAGTATTTT

j_gene: TRBJ2-5
len: 16
d_gene: TRBD2
v_gene: TRBV2
abundance: once
CDR3aa: CASSARTSGGKETQYF
CDR3nt: TGTGCCAGCAGTGCACGGACTAGCGGGGGAAAAGAGACCCAGTACTTC

j_gene: TRBJ2-1
len: 14
d_gene: -
v_gene: TRBV5-1
abundance: -
CDR3aa: CASSLGQTYNEQFF
CDR3nt: TGCGCCAGCAGCTTGGGGCAGACCTACAATGAGCAGTTCTTC

j_gene: TRBJ2-1
len: 15
d_gene: TRBD1
v_gene: TRBV19
abundance: -
CDR3aa: CASSWTGQTYNEQFF
CDR3nt: TGTGCCAGTAGCTGGACAGGCCAAACCTACAATGAGCAGTTCTTC

j_gene: TRBJ1-2
len: 13
d_gene: -
v_gene: TRBV6-5
abundance: -
CDR3aa: CASSYGGGVGYTF
CDR3nt: TGTGCCAGCAGTTATGGGGGAGGGGTTGGCTACACCTTC

j_gene: TRBJ1-2
len: 15
d_gene: TRBD1
v_gene: TRBV5-8
abundance: -
CDR3aa: CASSRAGDREDGYTF
CDR3nt: TGTGCCAGCAGCCGGGCGGGGGACAGGGAGGATGGCTACACCTTC

j_gene: TRBJ1-5
len: 13
d_gene: TRBD1
v_gene: TRBV28
abundance: -
CDR3aa: CASFDRGNQPQHF
CDR3nt: TGTGCCAGCTTTGACAGGGGCAATCAGCCCCAGCATTTT

j_gene: TRBJ1-2
len: 14
d_gene: -
v_gene: TRBV3-1/TRBV3-2
abundance: -
CDR3aa: CASSLEGVRYGYTF
CDR3nt: TGTGCCAGCAGCCTCGAAGGGGTTCGCTATGGCTACACCTTC

j_gene: TRBJ1-1
len: 15
d_gene: -
v_gene: TRBV6-6
abundance: -
CDR3aa: CASSYLGAGAEEAFF
CDR3nt: TGTGCCAGCAGTTACCTAGGAGCGGGAGCGGAAGAAGCTTTCTTT

j_gene: TRBJ2-2
len: 16
d_gene: TRBD1
v_gene: TRBV5-6
abundance: -
CDR3aa: CASSLGQGVLPGELFF
CDR3nt: TGTGCCAGCAGCCTCGGACAGGGTGTCCTCCCCGGGGAGCTGTTTTTT

j_gene: TRBJ1-1
len: 13
d_gene: -
v_gene: TRBV27
abundance: -
CDR3aa: CASSLNIRTEAFF
CDR3nt: TGTGCCAGCAGTCTTAATATCAGGACTGAAGCTTTCTTT

j_gene: TRBJ1-6
len: 16
d_gene: TRBD1
v_gene: TRBV18
abundance: -
CDR3aa: CASSLDRGRGNSPLHF
CDR3nt: TGTGCCAGCTCACTTGACAGGGGGCGAGGTAATTCACCCCTCCACTTT

j_gene: TRBJ2-7
len: 16
d_gene: -
v_gene: TRBV9
abundance: -
CDR3aa: CASSPRATGASYEQYF
CDR3nt: TGTGCCAGCAGCCCCCGGGCCACAGGAGCTTCCTACGAGCAGTACTTC

j_gene: TRBJ1-6
len: 13
d_gene: -
v_gene: TRBV12-3/TRBV12-4
abundance: -
CDR3aa: CASKEAPGSPLHF
CDR3nt: TGTGCCAGCAAGGAGGCGCCGGGGTCACCCCTCCACTTT

j_gene: TRBJ2-7
len: 13
d_gene: -
v_gene: TRBV4-1
abundance: -
CDR3aa: CASSPPGSYEQYF
CDR3nt: TGCGCCAGCAGCCCCCCGGGGTCCTACGAGCAGTACTTC

j_gene: TRBJ1-1
len: 15
d_gene: -
v_gene: TRBV27
abundance: -
CDR3aa: CASISLQGLNTEAFF
CDR3nt: TGTGCCAGCATTTCATTACAGGGTCTGAACACTGAAGCTTTCTTT

j_gene: TRBJ1-1
len: 16
d_gene: -
v_gene: TRBV4-1
abundance: -
CDR3aa: CASSQDFNRWAPEAFF
CDR3nt: TGCGCCAGCAGCCAAGATTTTAACCGTTGGGCCCCTGAAGCTTTCTTT

j_gene: TRBJ2-2
len: 13
d_gene: TRBD2
v_gene: TRBV27
abundance: -
CDR3aa: CASTGGLGGELFF
CDR3nt: TGTGCCAGCACGGGAGGGCTTGGCGGGGAGCTGTTTTTT

j_gene: TRBJ1-4
len: 15
d_gene: -
v_gene: TRBV6-1
abundance: -
CDR3aa: CASSEAGRGREKLFF
CDR3nt: TGTGCCAGCAGTGAAGCGGGCAGGGGTCGGGAAAAACTGTTTTTT

j_gene: TRBJ2-3
len: 15
d_gene: TRBD2
v_gene: TRBV24-1
abundance: -
CDR3aa: CATSETSGGTDTQYF
CDR3nt: TGTGCCACCAGTGAGACTAGCGGGGGCACAGATACGCAGTATTTT

j_gene: TRBJ2-1
len: 15
d_gene: TRBD1
v_gene: TRBV5-8
abundance: -
CDR3aa: CASSQGTARVNEQFF
CDR3nt: TGTGCCAGCAGCCAAGGGACAGCTCGGGTCAATGAGCAGTTCTTC

j_gene: TRBJ1-1
len: 12
d_gene: -
v_gene: TRBV7-9
abundance: few
CDR3aa: CASSSVSIEAFF
CDR3nt: TGTGCCAGCAGCTCGGTTTCAATTGAAGCTTTCTTT

j_gene: TRBJ2-4
len: 15
d_gene: -
v_gene: TRBV3-1/TRBV3-2
abundance: -
CDR3aa: CASSQDRHRGNIQYF
CDR3nt: TGTGCCAGCAGCCAAGATCGGCACCGGGGGAACATTCAGTACTTC

j_gene: TRBJ1-4
len: 14
d_gene: -
v_gene: TRBV6-5
abundance: -
CDR3aa: CASSYKGVNEKLFF
CDR3nt: TGTGCCAGCAGTTACAAGGGGGTTAATGAAAAACTGTTTTTT

j_gene: TRBJ1-2
len: 14
d_gene: -
v_gene: TRBV6-6
abundance: -
CDR3aa: CASSPDTRPYGYTF
CDR3nt: TGTGCCAGCAGCCCCGACACCAGACCTTATGGCTACACCTTC

j_gene: TRBJ2-7
len: 21
d_gene: TRBD1
v_gene: TRBV15
abundance: -
CDR3aa: CATSRSRLTGGYGTILYEQYF
CDR3nt: TGTGCCACCAGCAGATCAAGATTGACAGGGGGCTACGGGACTATCCTCTACGAGCAGTACTTC

j_gene: TRBJ1-4
len: 14
d_gene: TRBD1
v_gene: TRBV25-1
abundance: -
CDR3aa: CASSGTQGTEKLFF
CDR3nt: TGTGCCAGCAGTGGGACACAGGGGACGGAAAAACTGTTTTTT

j_gene: TRBJ1-1
len: 13
d_gene: TRBD1
v_gene: TRBV11-2
abundance: -
CDR3aa: CASSWTGRTEAFF
CDR3nt: TGTGCCAGCAGTTGGACAGGGAGGACTGAAGCTTTCTTT

j_gene: TRBJ2-2
len: 15
d_gene: TRBD2
v_gene: TRBV18
abundance: -
CDR3aa: CASSPPGRGAGELFF
CDR3nt: TGTGCCAGCTCACCTCCGGGACGGGGGGCCGGGGAGCTGTTTTTT

j_gene: TRBJ1-1
len: 13
d_gene: -
v_gene: TRBV9
abundance: -
CDR3aa: CASSLWGGTEAFF
CDR3nt: TGTGCCAGCAGCCTATGGGGGGGTACTGAAGCTTTCTTT

j_gene: TRBJ2-7
len: 13
d_gene: -
v_gene: TRBV3-1/TRBV3-2
abundance: once
CDR3aa: CASSLGGGYEQYF
CDR3nt: TGTGCCAGCAGCCTAGGAGGTGGCTACGAGCAGTACTTC

j_gene: TRBJ1-1
len: 13
d_gene: -
v_gene: TRBV19
abundance: -
CDR3aa: CASSSQGSTEAFF
CDR3nt: TGTGCCAGTAGCAGTCAGGGGAGCACTGAAGCTTTCTTT

j_gene: TRBJ1-4
len: 15
d_gene: TRBD1
v_gene: TRBV2
abundance: -
CDR3aa: CASKQGDPTNEKLFF
CDR3nt: TGTGCCAGCAAGCAGGGGGACCCAACTAATGAAAAACTGTTTTTT

j_gene: TRBJ2-2
len: 14
d_gene: -
v_gene: TRBV3-1/TRBV3-2
abundance: -
CDR3aa: CASREEGEAGELFF
CDR3nt: TGTGCCAGCAGAGAGGAGGGTGAGGCCGGGGAGCTGTTTTTT

j_gene: TRBJ2-2
len: 14
d_gene: TRBD2
v_gene: TRBV5-1
abundance: -
CDR3aa: CASSLRGGPGELFF
CDR3nt: TGCGCCAGCAGCTTGCGGGGGGGCCCAGGGGAGCTGTTTTTT